A selection of T cell receptor beta chains follows, all from one sample in a study of early T cells in non-severe SARS-CoV-2 infection. Via MiXCR, TCRdb re-called the 5' RACE reads, giving one row per CDR3 protein. The sample lists 35,000 to 45,000 distinct CDR3 sequences; 12% were seen once. Sequenced input: whole blood. All receptors come from an adult who was a healthcare worker with PCR-confirmed SARS-CoV-2 infection or an uninfected control (not recorded which). CDR3s include the opening cysteine and the closing phenylalanine or tryptophan. Each record gives: J gene, clone size, D gene, V gene, CDR3 DNA, CDR3 protein. D genes are given only for firm matches. A clone size is listed for some rows: how often the clone was seen (once, few, many), or a class if it is expanded.

TRBJ1-1 | many | - | TRBV11-2 | TGTGCCAGCAGCTCGGGGCCATCCATGAACACTGAAGCTTTCTTT | CASSSGPSMNTEAFF
TRBJ2-1 | many | - | TRBV28 | TGTGCCAGCAGTTCCCTGGCAGAGCAGTTCTTC | CASSSLAEQFF
TRBJ2-1 | - | TRBD2 | TRBV27 | TGTGCCAGCAGTTTCCGGACTAGTACCGGTGAGCAGTTCTTC | CASSFRTSTGEQFF
TRBJ1-1 | few | - | TRBV20-1 | TGCAGTGCTAGAGATGGGTGGGACACTGAAGCTTTCTTT | CSARDGWDTEAFF
TRBJ2-1 | - | - | TRBV9 | TGTGCCAGCAGCGCTGACCCTTTTAATGAGCAGTTCTTC | CASSADPFNEQFF
TRBJ2-7 | few | TRBD1 | TRBV14 | TGTGCCAGCAGCCAAGAAATACCGGGACAGGGAGGCGACGAGCAGTACTTC | CASSQEIPGQGGDEQYF
TRBJ2-1 | - | - | TRBV24-1 | TGTGCCACCAGTATCTACAATGAGCAGTTCTTC | CATSIYNEQFF
TRBJ2-1 | few | TRBD2 | TRBV27 | TGTGCCAGCAGTTTAAGCGGGAGGGAGGACAATGAGCAGTTCTTC | CASSLSGREDNEQFF
TRBJ2-5 | few | - | TRBV6-2/TRBV6-3 | TGTGCCAGCAGTCGCCGAAGTGTTGACCCCCAGTACTTC | CASSRRSVDPQYF
TRBJ2-7 | many | TRBD2 | TRBV6-6 | TGTGCCAGCAGTCCGCTAGCGGGAGGGCCGCTCGAGCAGTACTTC | CASSPLAGGPLEQYF
TRBJ1-2 | many | - | TRBV25-1 | TGTGCCAGCAGTGAATTGGGGGGAATCTATGGCTACACCTTC | CASSELGGIYGYTF
TRBJ2-1 | many | - | TRBV7-3 | TGTGCCAGCACCCCCGACAGTTCCTACAATGAGCAGTTCTTC | CASTPDSSYNEQFF
TRBJ1-4 | few | - | TRBV28 | TGTGCCAGCAGTTTACTCGGGGCAACTAATGAAAAACTGTTTTTT | CASSLLGATNEKLFF
TRBJ2-3 | few | - | TRBV6-2/TRBV6-3 | TGTGCCAGCAGGTCCGGGCCCCGGGATAATACGCAGTATTTT | CASRSGPRDNTQYF
TRBJ2-1 | - | - | TRBV29-1 | TGCAGCGTTGCGGGGGAAACCTACAATGAGCAGTTCTTC | CSVAGETYNEQFF
TRBJ2-3 | - | - | TRBV10-3 | TGTGCCATCAGTGACGCAGATAGCACAGATACGCAGTATTTT | CAISDADSTDTQYF
TRBJ1-1 | few | - | TRBV5-1 | TGCGCCAGCAGCTTGACAGGGCTGAACACTGAAGCTTTCTTT | CASSLTGLNTEAFF
TRBJ1-1 | few | - | TRBV20-1 | TGCAGCCGTACAGTAAACACTGAAGCTTTCTTT | CSRTVNTEAFF
TRBJ2-7 | many | - | TRBV29-1 | TGCAGCGTTTATCCACCCGGGACAAGGGAGCAGTACTTC | CSVYPPGTREQYF
TRBJ2-3 | - | - | TRBV20-1 | TGCAGTGCGTTACCGGGGGACACAGATACGCAGTATTTT | CSALPGDTDTQYF
TRBJ2-7 | - | TRBD2 | TRBV2 | TGTGCCAGCAGTGAAACGTCTAGCGGGGCCGAGCAGTACTTC | CASSETSSGAEQYF
TRBJ2-3 | - | - | TRBV20-1 | TGCAGTGCTAGAGCACGTGCGACTCGCGCAGATACGCAGTATTTT | CSARARATRADTQYF
TRBJ1-1 | - | - | TRBV28 | TGTGCCAGCAGTTTAGTGAACACTGAAGCTTTCTTT | CASSLVNTEAFF
TRBJ2-6 | many | - | TRBV18 | TGTGCCAGCTCACCCCGCTTCAGGGTCTCTGGGGCCAACGTCCTGACTTTC | CASSPRFRVSGANVLTF
TRBJ1-1 | many | TRBD1 | TRBV2 | TGTGCCAGCAGTCGGGACAGGATGAACACTGAAGCTTTCTTT | CASSRDRMNTEAFF
TRBJ2-2 | few | - | TRBV7-3 | TGTGCCAGCAGTCGGGACTTCGCGAACACCGGGGAGCTGTTTTTT | CASSRDFANTGELFF
TRBJ2-2 | - | - | TRBV5-1 | TGCGCCAGCAGCTTGGACGGGGGCACCGGGGAGCTGTTTTTT | CASSLDGGTGELFF
TRBJ1-1 | - | - | TRBV7-2 | TGTGCCAGCAGCCCAAGGGGGGGGCAGTTCGGCACTGAAGCTTTCTTT | CASSPRGGQFGTEAFF
TRBJ2-7 | few | - | TRBV11-2 | TGTGCCAGCAAGGGGGCCTACGAGCAGTACTTC | CASKGAYEQYF
TRBJ2-7 | many | - | TRBV14 | TGTGCCAGCAGCCAAGGCGCGGGACCCTACGAGCAGTACTTC | CASSQGAGPYEQYF
TRBJ2-2 | many | - | TRBV28 | TGTGCCAGCAGTGCCTCAGGGGAGGGCACCGGGGAGCTGTTTTTT | CASSASGEGTGELFF
TRBJ1-3 | - | - | TRBV10-1 | TGCGCCAGCAGTGAAGGCTCGAGCTCTGGAAACACCATATATTTT | CASSEGSSSGNTIYF
TRBJ2-2 | many | TRBD1 | TRBV5-1 | TGCGCCAGCAGCTTGACAGGGGTCCGGACCGGGGAGCTGTTTTTT | CASSLTGVRTGELFF
TRBJ1-2 | many | - | TRBV6-2/TRBV6-3 | TGTGCCAGCAGTTACTCGGGCAGAAACTATGGCTACACCTTC | CASSYSGRNYGYTF
TRBJ2-3 | few | - | TRBV2 | TGTGCCAGCAGTGAAAGGGCTAAAGCCATCACAGATACGCAGTATTTT | CASSERAKAITDTQYF
TRBJ2-6 | many | - | TRBV5-1 | TGCGCCAGCAGCCCCCAGGGGTCTGGGGCCAACGTCCTGACTTTC | CASSPQGSGANVLTF
TRBJ2-3 | few | TRBD2 | TRBV24-1 | TGTGCCACCAGTGACCCCAGCGGGAGAAATGCAGATACGCAGTATTTT | CATSDPSGRNADTQYF
TRBJ1-2 | many | TRBD1 | TRBV7-9 | TGTGCCAGCAGCACCGCCCGACAGGGGTATGGCTACACCTTC | CASSTARQGYGYTF
TRBJ1-1 | few | TRBD1 | TRBV4-3 | TGCGCCAGCAGCCAAGATAAGGGGGCAGCTTTCTTT | CASSQDKGAAFF
TRBJ2-1 | few | - | TRBV29-1 | TGCAGCGTTGAACAGCTCAATGAGCAGTTCTTC | CSVEQLNEQFF
TRBJ2-3 | many | - | TRBV6-6 | TGTGCCAGCAGGGAACGGACGGGGCCAGCAGATACGCAGTATTTT | CASRERTGPADTQYF
TRBJ2-3 | - | - | TRBV5-1 | TGCGCCAGCAGCAACCGGGACCCATCGACAGATACGCAGTATTTT | CASSNRDPSTDTQYF